The 13 T cell receptor beta chains listed next were all sequenced from one sample in a study of cytotoxic CD8 clonotypes in ibrutinib-treated CLL. Data came from immunoSEQ multiplex PCR; TCRdb stores just in-frame clones and leaves some out. This sample has approximately 320,000 clones, with over 55% found just once. The sample here was PBMCs, taken after 36 months of ibrutinib treatment. These receptors originate from a human donor with chronic lymphocytic leukemia.

This clone has just a few counts. The chain links TRBV9 to TRBJ1-1; D not resolved. V was shortened by 1 base and J by 4 bases, with 8 bases between the two germline ends. This CDR3 comprises 13 residues. Germline loops: CDR1 SGDLS, CDR2 YYNGEE. The CDR3 is CASSVSAGTEAFF. In DNA, the CDR3 is TGTGCCAGCAGCGTAAGTGCGGGCACTGAAGCTTTCTTT.

This clone was seen only once. The chain links TRBV7-3 to TRBJ2-5; 8 bases align to TRBD2. V gave up 5 bases and J gave up 3 bases; unmatched junction bases: 8. Germline loops: CDR1 SGHTA, CDR2 FQGTGA. The CDR3 runs 15 residues. The CDR3 DNA follows: TGTGCCAGCAGCCCTTACGGGCGGGGGGAAGAGACCCAGTACTTC. Translated, it gives CASSPYGRGEETQYF. The variable domain in full, completed from reference TRBV7-3 and TRBJ2-5, reads GAGVSQTPSNKVTEKGKYVELRCDPISGHTALYWYRQSLGQGPEFLIYFQGTGAADDSGLPNDRFFAVRPEGSVSTLKIQRTERGDSAVYLCASSPYGRGEETQYFGPGTRLLVL.

This chain joins TRBV7-8 and TRBJ2-5, with no clear D. Trimming stripped 2 bases from V and 5 bases from J, with 6 bases between. The CDR3 has 12 amino acids. CDR1 is SGHVS, CDR2 FQNEAQ, per germline. CDR3 nucleotide sequence: TGTGCCAGCAGCTTAATGGGTGAGACCCAGTACTTC. Its protein product is CASSLMGETQYF.

The sample holds one count of this clone. This chain links TRBV7-6 with TRBJ2-4, with D possibly being TRBD1 (5 bases). The CDR3 is made up of 13 amino acids. Germline loops: CDR1 SGHVS, CDR2 FNYEAQ. Trimming removed 3 bases from V and 8 bases from J, with 11 bases in between. The CDR3 DNA sequence: TGTGCCAGCAGCTTGAGAATAGGGGACATTCAGTACTTC. Translated, it gives CASSLRIGDIQYF.

This chain links TRBV11-1 with TRBJ2-3, with 8 positions matching TRBD1. CDR1 and CDR2 (germline): SGHAT, FQDESV (reference sequence). This CDR3 has 13 amino acids. Trimming took 8 bases from V and 3 from J; bases not matched to a gene: 4. The CDR3 region has the DNA TGTGCCAGCGCAGGACAGGGTACAGATACGCAGTATTTT. Translation: CASAGQGTDTQYF.

The rearrangement links TRBV5-1 to TRBJ2-2, with D tentatively TRBD1 or TRBD2 (5 bases each). The CDR3 spans 15 residues. The V and J ends lost 5 bases and 0 bases respectively, with 11 bases between them. Per germline, CDR1 SGHRS and CDR2 YFSETQ. The CDR3 nucleotides read TGCGCCAGCAGACGGGACGCGACGAACACCGGGGAGCTGTTTTTT. Protein: CASRRDATNTGELFF.

This chain connects TRBV10-1 to TRBJ2-2, with a weak D call TRBD2 (6 bases). Looked up from germline, CDR1 is WNHNN and CDR2 is SYGVQD (reference sequence). The CDR3 contains 16 residues. The V end lost 1 base, the J end lost 1 base, and 10 bases lay between the germline ends. CDR3 nucleotides: TGCGCCAGCAGTGAGTTTAGGAGGGGGAACACCGGGGAGCTGTTTTTT. The encoded protein is CASSEFRRGNTGELFF.

The J gene is TRBJ2-7, the V gene TRBV5-1, with no clear D. CDR1 is SGHRS and CDR2 is YFSETQ in the germline V gene. Deletions cut 9 bases from V and 3 bases from J, with 7 bases between. The length of the CDR3 is 10 residues. Here the CDR3 DNA reads TGCGCCACCCAGAACTACGAGCAGTACTTC. This encodes CATQNYEQYF.

The chain joins TRBV6-6 to TRBJ2-3, with TRBD2 matching over 11 bases. Germline-derived CDR1 and CDR2 are MNHNY and SVGAGI (reference sequence). Trimming removed 6 bases from V and 6 bases from J; junction bases left unmatched: 8. This CDR3 spans 15 amino acids. In nucleotides, the CDR3 is TGTGCCAGCAGAAGACTAGCGGGGTCATCTGATACGCAGTATTTT. Its protein is CASRRLAGSSDTQYF.

The chain links TRBV6-5 to TRBJ1-2; D not resolved. This CDR3 contains 14 residues. The ends were cut back, 2 bases at V and 0 bases at J, with 7 bases in the middle. From germline, CDR1 is MNHEY and CDR2 SVGAGI. CDR3: CASSYRITNYGYTF. CDR3 bases: TGTGCCAGCAGTTACAGGATAACTAACTATGGCTACACCTTC.

This chain uses TRBV6-5 with TRBJ2-5, with no clear D. Looked up from germline, CDR1 is MNHEY and CDR2 is SVGAGI. The CDR3 is 13 residues long. Trimming pared 4 bases from V and 5 bases from J, leaving 11 bases between. The CDR3 sequence: CASSFSGPETQYF. As DNA, the CDR3 is TGTGCCAGCAGTTTCTCGGGTCCGGAGACCCAGTACTTC.

This clone was observed once. The J gene is TRBJ2-1, the V gene TRBV6-5; D is possibly TRBD1 (5 bases). Germline V gene data show CDR1 as MNHEY and CDR2 as SVGAGI. V was cut by 0 bases and J by 5 bases, with 11 bases left in between. The CDR3 has 15 residues. The CDR3, as DNA: TGTGCCAGCAGTTACTCGAGCCCAGGGAACAATGAGCAGTTCTTC. Its protein is CASSYSSPGNNEQFF.

The chain joins TRBV25-1 to TRBJ1-2, with 8 nucleotides matching TRBD1. This CDR3 contains 12 residues. V lost 4 bases to trimming and J lost 5 bases; unmatched junction nucleotides: 0. In germline, CDR1 is MGHDK, CDR2 SYGVNS. CDR3 coding DNA: TGTGCCAGCAGTGGACAGGGGTATGGCTACACCTTC. Protein product: CASSGQGYGYTF.